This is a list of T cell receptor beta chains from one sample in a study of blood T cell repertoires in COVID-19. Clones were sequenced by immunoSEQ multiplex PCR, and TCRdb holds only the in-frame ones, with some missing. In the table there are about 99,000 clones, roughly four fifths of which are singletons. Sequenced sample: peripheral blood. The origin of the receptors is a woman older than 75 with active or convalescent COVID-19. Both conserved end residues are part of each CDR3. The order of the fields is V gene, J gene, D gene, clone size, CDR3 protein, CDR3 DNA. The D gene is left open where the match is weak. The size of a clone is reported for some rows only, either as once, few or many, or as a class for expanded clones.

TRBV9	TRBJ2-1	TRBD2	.	CASSVGAGGNEQFF	TGTGCCAGCAGCGTAGGAGCGGGGGGCAATGAGCAGTTCTTC
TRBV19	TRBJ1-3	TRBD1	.	CASSIVATGLAGNTIYF	TGTGCCAGTAGTATAGTCGCGACAGGGCTGGCTGGAAACACCATATATTTT
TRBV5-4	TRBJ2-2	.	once	CASRTENTGELFF	TGTGCCAGCCGTACAGAGAACACCGGGGAGCTGTTTTTT
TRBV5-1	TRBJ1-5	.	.	CASSPAGGGNQPQHF	TGCGCCAGCAGCCCCGCCGGGGGGGGCAATCAGCCCCAGCATTTT
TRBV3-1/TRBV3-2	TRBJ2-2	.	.	CASSQQAANTGELFF	TGTGCCAGCAGCCAACAAGCGGCGAACACCGGGGAGCTGTTTTTT
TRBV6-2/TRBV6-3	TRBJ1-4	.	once	CASSYRSEKLFF	TGTGCCAGCAGTTACAGGAGTGAAAAACTGTTTTTT
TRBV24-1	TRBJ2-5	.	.	CATKSGGLGETQYF	TGTGCCACCAAGTCTGGGGGCCTGGGGGAGACCCAGTACTTC
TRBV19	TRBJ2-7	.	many	CASSIGESTVKYF	TGTGCCAGTAGTATAGGAGAATCGACAGTTAAGTACTTC
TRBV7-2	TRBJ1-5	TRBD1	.	CASSAERDRGQHF	TGTGCCAGCAGCGCCGAACGGGACAGGGGGCAGCATTTT
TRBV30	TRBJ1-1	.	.	CAWSLLKNTEAFF	TGTGCCTGGAGTCTCTTAAAGAACACTGAAGCTTTCTTT
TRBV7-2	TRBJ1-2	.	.	CASSLERGYTF	TGTGCCAGCAGCTTAGAACGGGGCTACACCTTC
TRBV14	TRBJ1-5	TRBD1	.	CASSLGQGLAQHF	TGTGCCAGCAGCCTGGGACAGGGGCTAGCCCAGCATTTT
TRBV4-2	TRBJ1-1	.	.	CASSRLITGWLNTEAFF	TGTGCCAGCAGCCGGTTAATTACAGGGTGGCTAAACACTGAAGCTTTCTTT
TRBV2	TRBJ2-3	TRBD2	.	CASAFGLAGGEDTQYF	TGTGCCAGCGCTTTTGGACTAGCGGGAGGGGAAGATACGCAGTATTTT
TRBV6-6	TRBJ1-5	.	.	CASNKLSGMNQPQHF	TGTGCCAGCAATAAACTTTCCGGGATGAATCAGCCCCAGCATTTT
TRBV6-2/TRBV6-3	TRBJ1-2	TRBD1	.	CASSLRGVANYGYTF	TGTGCCAGCAGCCTCAGGGGGGTAGCTAACTATGGCTACACCTTC
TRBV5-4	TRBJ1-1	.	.	CASRFRSNTEAFF	TGTGCCAGCAGATTCCGTTCGAACACTGAAGCTTTCTTT
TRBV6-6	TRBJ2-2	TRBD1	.	CASSLGQGIANTGELFF	TGTGCCAGCAGTCTGGGACAGGGGATAGCGAACACCGGGGAGCTGTTTTTT
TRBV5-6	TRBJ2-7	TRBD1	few	CASSSGTGAHF	TGTGCCAGCAGCTCCGGGACAGGGGCCCACTTC
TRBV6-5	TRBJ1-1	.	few	CASSYGGARGAFF	TGTGCCAGCAGTTATGGAGGGGCGCGAGGAGCTTTCTTT
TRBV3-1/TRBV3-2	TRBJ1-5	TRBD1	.	CASRGGQGQWPQHF	TGTGCCAGCCGAGGGGGACAGGGGCAGTGGCCCCAGCATTTT
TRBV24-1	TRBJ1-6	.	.	CATGQGGSSPLHF	TGTGCCACCGGCCAGGGAGGAAGTTCACCCCTCCACTTT
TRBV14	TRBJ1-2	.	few	CASSLGQQMNYGYTF	TGTGCCAGCAGCCTCGGACAGCAGATGAACTATGGCTACACCTTC
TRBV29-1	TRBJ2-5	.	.	CSVDRGTETQYF	TGCAGCGTTGATAGGGGTACAGAGACCCAGTACTTC
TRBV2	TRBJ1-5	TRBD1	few	CASSETGAQVGPQHF	TGTGCCAGCAGTGAAACAGGGGCCCAAGTCGGGCCCCAGCATTTT
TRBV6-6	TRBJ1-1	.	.	CASSYAEGNTEAFF	TGTGCCAGCAGTTACGCCGAGGGGAACACTGAAGCTTTCTTT
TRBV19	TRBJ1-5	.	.	CASSIEGAVRYNQPQHF	TGTGCCAGTAGTATAGAGGGTGCGGTTCGGTACAATCAGCCCCAGCATTTT
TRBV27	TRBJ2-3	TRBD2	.	CASRGPSGNPTDTQYF	TGTGCCAGCAGAGGTCCTAGCGGAAATCCCACAGATACGCAGTATTTT
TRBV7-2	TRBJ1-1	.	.	CASSLLVVNTEAFF	TGTGCCAGCAGCTTATTGGTAGTGAACACTGAAGCTTTCTTT
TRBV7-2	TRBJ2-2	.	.	CASSLTGPGELFF	TGTGCCAGCAGCTTAACAGGGCCCGGGGAGCTGTTTTTT
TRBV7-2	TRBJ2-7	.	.	CASSLMGLEGSYEQYF	TGTGCCAGCAGCTTAATGGGACTTGAGGGGTCCTACGAGCAGTACTTC
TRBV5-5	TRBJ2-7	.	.	CASSLEGRVPYEQYF	TGTGCCAGCAGCTTGGAGGGCAGGGTCCCCTACGAGCAGTACTTC
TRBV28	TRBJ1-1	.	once	CASSTREVAFF	TGTGCCAGCAGTACCCGCGAGGTGGCTTTCTTT
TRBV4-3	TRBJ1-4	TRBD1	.	CASSQDRTGGKLFF	TGCGCCAGCAGCCAAGATCGGACAGGGGGGAAACTGTTTTTT
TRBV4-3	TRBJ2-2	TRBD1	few	CASSQDVAGGRSTGELFF	TGCGCCAGCAGCCAAGATGTAGCAGGGGGAAGGAGCACCGGGGAGCTGTTTTTT
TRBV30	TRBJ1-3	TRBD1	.	CAWRGDRGTGNTIYF	TGTGCCTGGAGAGGGGACAGGGGAACTGGAAACACCATATATTTT
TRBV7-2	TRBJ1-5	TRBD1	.	CASSVAGTVSYSNQPQHF	TGTGCCAGCAGCGTAGCCGGGACAGTCAGTTATAGCAATCAGCCCCAGCATTTT
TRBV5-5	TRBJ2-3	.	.	CASSPTGYTDTQYF	TGTGCCAGCAGCCCAACGGGGTACACAGATACGCAGTATTTT
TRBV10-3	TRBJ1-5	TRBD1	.	CATRQGNSNQPQHF	TGTGCCACAAGACAGGGCAATAGCAATCAGCCCCAGCATTTT
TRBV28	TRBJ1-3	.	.	CASSLPSSSGNTIYF	TGTGCCAGCAGTTTACCGTCGAGCTCTGGAAACACCATATATTTT
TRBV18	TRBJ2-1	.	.	CASSPPTDAEQFF	TGTGCCAGCTCACCACCGACAGACGCCGAGCAGTTCTTC
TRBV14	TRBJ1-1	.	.	CASSPGLGYTEAFF	TGTGCCAGCAGCCCGGGACTGGGATACACTGAAGCTTTCTTT
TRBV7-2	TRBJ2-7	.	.	CASSPDRYSYEQYF	TGTGCCAGCAGCCCGGACAGATACTCCTACGAGCAGTACTTC
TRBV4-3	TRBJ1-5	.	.	CASSQEAGNNQPQHF	TGCGCCAGCAGCCAAGAAGCGGGAAACAATCAGCCCCAGCATTTT